The clone carrying this T cell receptor (beta chain) came up many times. The entry originates in a study of molecular identifiers for immune sequencing clone quantification. Previously reported methods and listed TCR primers produced the bulk TCR libraries. Each CDR3 protein is one row after TCRdb ran MiXCR on the PCR reads. This sample yields about 320,000 distinct CDR3 sequences, of which roughly 23% are seen a single time; approximately 0.74% belongs to the top ten. V was trimmed by 6 bases and J by 2 bases, leaving 5 bases between them. The CDR3 totals 12 residues. In germline, CDR1 is SNHLY, CDR2 FYNNEI.

The receptor was isolated from a human donor in good health. Some libraries in this study had Jurkat cell RNA spiked in. What was sequenced was naive CD8+ T cells from blood, with Jurkat cell RNA spiked in. As to subset: FACS-sorted CD8+CD4-CCR7+CD45RA+ naive T cells. The J gene is TRBJ1-5, the V gene TRBV2; no reliable D call. CDR3 bases: TGTGCCAGCAGGCTGGGCAATCAGCCCCAGCATTTT. Its translation: CASRLGNQPQHF. Complete variable domain (other parts from reference TRBV2 and TRBJ1-5): EPEVTQTPSHQVTQMGQEVILRCVPISNHLYFYWYRQILGQKVEFLVSFYNNEISEKSEIFDDQFSVERPDGSNFTLKIRSTKLEDSAMYFCASRLGNQPQHFGDGTRLSIL.